This T cell receptor beta chain was captured in a study of blood T cell repertoires in COVID-19. Study information: Samples taken during acute and convalescent COVID-19 were collected in the United States, Italy and Spain. In each case, the material was cDNA or gDNA derived from T cells, B-cell-depleted T cells, or PBMCs.

CDR3 length equals 14 residues. Trimming removed 5 bases at V and 8 bases at J, with 18 bases between. Germline values: CDR1 MNHEY, CDR2 SVGAGI. In the original workflow: Reference gene primer amplification gave nucleated cell count estimates. Libraries were prepared by immunoSEQ multiplex PCR; TCRdb keeps only in-frame clonotypes and omits some of them. V and J calls and clone size are copied from that table; D and trimming were computed from the DNA. The repertoire holds a few hundred thousand clones, approximately 88% seen once, with about 1.2% in the top ten. The chain uses TRBV6-5 and TRBJ1-2; D remains ambiguous. The sample comprised peripheral blood. The receptor comes from a man between 40 and 49 years old with acute or convalescent COVID-19. CDR3 loop: CASSQPGAISGYTF. The CDR3, as DNA: TGTGCCAGCAGTCAACCGGGAGCCATTAGCGGCTACACCTTC.